A single sample is the source of the 30 T cell receptor beta chains below, sequenced in a study of T-cell memory formation after mild COVID-19. Via MiXCR, TCRdb re-called the 5' RACE reads, giving one row per CDR3 protein. Here the sample spans 550,000 to 700,000 distinct CDR3 sequences, over 15% being singletons. Sequencing used PBMCs or a T cell subset sorted from them (not recorded which). The origin of the receptors is an adult woman who had mild COVID-19 (a few samples of this study predate the infection). Cell type and time point are not known.

This clonotype was seen a handful of times. The chain has TRBV20-1 and TRBJ1-1, with D possibly being TRBD1 (6 bases). Deletions cut 0 bases from V and 1 base from J, with 15 bases between. Germline V gene lookup returns CDR1 DFQATT and CDR2 SNEGSKA (reference sequence). The CDR3 loop spans 16 amino acids. The CDR3 nucleotides read TGCAGTGCTAGAGATCGAGGACAGCTACAGAACACTGAAGCTTTCTTT. Its translation is CSARDRGQLQNTEAFF.

The chain couples TRBV25-1 to TRBJ1-1, with a weak D call TRBD1 (5 bases). The ends were cut back, 4 bases at V and 10 bases at J, with 19 bases in the middle. CDR3 length equals 14 residues. The germline gives CDR1 MGHDK, CDR2 SYGVNS. The CDR3 nucleotides are TGTGCCAGCAGTGTGGGGGTGGCGTATGGTAGAGCTTTCTTT. This sequence encodes CASSVGVAYGRAFF.

The gene calls are TRBV7-9 and TRBJ1-2; the D gene is possibly TRBD1 (5 bases). Trimming pared 4 bases from V and 3 bases from J, leaving 18 bases between. The germline V gene has CDR1 SEHNR and CDR2 FQNEAQ (reference sequence). This CDR3 spans 16 amino acids. Here the CDR3 DNA reads TGTGCCAGCAGCTCTTCCACGGGGGGTATGGACTATGGCTACACCTTC. Amino acids: CASSSSTGGMDYGYTF. Full variable domain (remainder filled in from reference TRBV7-9 and TRBJ1-2): DTGVSQNPRHKITKRGQNVTFRCDPISEHNRLYWYRQTLGQGPEFLTYFQNEAQLEKSRLLSDRFSAERPKGSFSTLEIQRTEQGDSAMYLCASSSSTGGMDYGYTFGSGTRLTVV.

The table lists this clonotype with a few counts. J is TRBJ2-7 and V is TRBV5-5; D is uncertain. The germline V gene has CDR1 SGHKS and CDR2 YYEKEE (reference sequence). The CDR3 sequence is 12 residues long. Trimming left V 0 bases short and J 3 bases short, with 4 bases between. CDR3 amino acids: CASSLDFYEQYF. For the CDR3, the DNA is TGTGCCAGCAGCTTGGATTTCTACGAGCAGTACTTC.

The sample holds a few counts of this clonotype. At one boundary the junction diverges from the germline segment, which might be a read error. The genes are TRBV7-9 and TRBJ2-7, with 7 positions matching TRBD1. CDR1 and CDR2 from the germline V gene are SEHNR and FQNEAQ (reference sequence). The CDR3 is made up of 13 amino acids. CDR3 bases: TGTGCCAGCAGCTTAGAAGGGGGCAAACTCCTCCACTTC. It encodes CASSLEGGKLLHF.

The chain uses TRBV5-6 and TRBJ2-3; 8 nucleotides align to TRBD1. From germline, CDR1 is SGHDT and CDR2 YYEEEE. CDR3 size: 14 residues. The V segment lost 5 bases and the J segment 4 bases; nucleotides outside the gene matches: 6. Here the CDR3 reads CASRAGGDADTQYF. The CDR3 DNA reads as TGTGCCAGCAGGGCAGGGGGCGATGCAGATACGCAGTATTTT.

This clonotype was seen more than once but under ten times. Germline and junction disagree at one end, which may indicate a read error. The chain uses TRBV7-7 and TRBJ2-2, with D unclear. The length of the CDR3 is 13 residues. In germline, CDR1 is SSHAT, CDR2 FNYEAQ (reference sequence). CDR3 coding DNA: TGTGCTAGCAGCCAATATGAAACCGGGGAGCTGTTTTTT. Translating it yields CASSQYETGELFF.

The CDR3 DNA reads TGTGCCAGCAGCTTAGCGGGAGTAGACGAGCAGTACTTC. Translation gives CASSLAGVDEQYF. This chain joins TRBV11-3 and TRBJ2-7; TRBD2 might be the D (6 bases). CDR1 SGHNT and CDR2 YENEEA come from the germline V gene. The CDR3 is 13 residues long. V lost 1 base to trimming and J lost 5 bases, with 9 bases between them.

CDR3 bases: TGCGCCAGCGCCCCGACTAGCGGCCCGGGGACCCAGTACTTC. This translates into CASAPTSGPGTQYF. The chain carries TRBV5-1 and TRBJ2-5; TRBD2 aligns across 9 bases. In germline, CDR1 is SGHRS, CDR2 YFSETQ. The V segment lost 7 bases and the J segment 7 bases; nucleotides outside the gene matches: 11. This CDR3 is built from 14 residues.

There are many counts of this clonotype. V and J are TRBV2 and TRBJ2-5; D may correspond to TRBD1 or TRBD2 (6 bases each). Trimming took off 7 bases at V and 1 base at J, with 13 bases between the two ends. Looked up from germline, CDR1 is SNHLY and CDR2 is FYNNEI. The CDR3 is made up of 14 amino acids. CDR3 DNA sequence: TGTGCCAGCACCGGAAGGGGGGCCCAAGAGACCCAGTACTTC. Amino acids: CASTGRGAQETQYF. Full variable domain (missing parts from reference TRBV2 and TRBJ2-5): EPEVTQTPSHQVTQMGQEVILRCVPISNHLYFYWYRQILGQKVEFLVSFYNNEISEKSEIFDDQFSVERPDGSNFTLKIRSTKLEDSAMYFCASTGRGAQETQYFGPGTRLLVL.

This clonotype has only a few counts. This sequence joins TRBV5-6 and TRBJ2-1; TRBD2 matches at 8 bases. The CDR3 totals 16 residues. V lost 0 bases to trimming and J lost 0 bases; unmatched junction nucleotides: 2. Germline values: CDR1 SGHDT, CDR2 YYEEEE. This CDR3 is CASSLGAGVSYNEQFF. The CDR3 nucleotides read TGTGCCAGCAGCTTGGGAGCGGGAGTCTCCTACAATGAGCAGTTCTTC.

This clonotype was seen repeatedly, ten times or more. The chain uses TRBV27 and TRBJ2-7; D is ambiguous. V gave up 2 bases and J gave up 3 bases, with 14 bases separating them. The germline V gene encodes CDR1 MNHEY and CDR2 SMNVEV (reference sequence). This CDR3 spans 15 amino acids. CDR3 in DNA: TGTGCCAGCAGTTTAACCGGACGAAAGATCTACGAGCAGTACTTC. Amino acids: CASSLTGRKIYEQYF.

This clonotype appeared a few times. The genes are TRBV9 and TRBJ1-6; 7 bases fit TRBD1. Germline assignment: CDR1 SGDLS and CDR2 YYNGEE. The CDR3 spans 15 residues. J was trimmed by 7 bases and V by 2 bases; bases with no gene match: 6. The CDR3 sequence: CASSVDRVGNSPLHF. In DNA form, the CDR3 reads TGTGCCAGCAGCGTCGACAGGGTGGGGAATTCACCCCTCCACTTT.

This clonotype was seen only a few times. This chain links TRBV18 with TRBJ1-1; 10 bases are shared with TRBD1. The CDR3 length is 16 residues. After removal of 5 bases from V and 0 bases from J, the junction contained 6 bases not matched to a gene. Per germline, CDR1 KGHSH and CDR2 LQKENI. The CDR3 protein is CASSKRDRGVNTEAFF. Written as DNA, the CDR3 is TGTGCCAGCTCAAAACGGGACAGGGGAGTGAACACTGAAGCTTTCTTT. Combining the CDR3 with reference TRBV18 and TRBJ1-1 gives the whole variable domain NAGVMQNPRHLVRRRGQEARLRCSPMKGHSHVYWYRQLPEEGLKFMVYLQKENIIDESGMPKERFSAEFPKEGPSILRIQQVVRGDSAAYFCASSKRDRGVNTEAFFGQGTRLTVV.

The rearrangement links TRBV6-5 to TRBJ2-2; 9 nucleotides align to TRBD1. Germline trimming cut 8 bases from V and 8 bases from J; bases unmatched to any gene: 9. The CDR3 has 14 amino acids. Looked up from germline, CDR1 is MNHEY and CDR2 is SVGAGI. The CDR3 nucleotides read TGTGCCAGCGGATCCGGGACAGGGCGTGGGGAGCTGTTTTTT. Protein: CASGSGTGRGELFF.

The genes are TRBV20-1 and TRBJ1-2, with 7 bases fitting TRBD1. The CDR3 has 12 amino acids. The germline gives CDR1 DFQATT, CDR2 SNEGSKA (reference sequence). V lost 2 bases, J lost 4 bases, and 1 base stayed unmatched. Here the CDR3 DNA reads TGCAGTGCTAGATACAGGGGCTATGGCTACACCTTC. It yields the protein CSARYRGYGYTF.

This clonotype was counted only a few times. This rearrangement joins TRBV5-1 to TRBJ2-7; D uncertain. Germline V CDR1 and CDR2: SGHRS, YFSETQ. The CDR3 extends over 13 amino acids. V dropped 2 bases and J dropped 5 bases, with 11 bases sitting between them. The CDR3 coding sequence is TGCGCCAGCAGCTTACACGTTAGGGACGAGCAGTACTTC. It codes for CASSLHVRDEQYF.

V is TRBV12-3 or TRBV12-4 and J is TRBJ1-1, with 8 bases fitting TRBD1. V was pared by 3 bases and J by 6 bases, with 3 bases of the junction left unmatched. The CDR3 loop spans 13 amino acids. The CDR3 sequence is CASSFQGASEAFF. DNA of the CDR3: TGTGCCAGCAGTTTCCAGGGGGCATCTGAAGCTTTCTTT.

This clonotype was recorded many times. V usage is TRBV15 and J usage is TRBJ1-2; D is uncertain. The length of the CDR3 is 12 residues. The germline V and J ends were trimmed by 0 bases and 4 bases, with 3 bases remaining between them. Germline V lookup: CDR1 LNHNV, CDR2 YYDKDF (reference sequence). CDR3 amino acids: CATSRDGYGYTF. In nucleotides, the CDR3 is TGTGCCACCAGCAGAGATGGCTATGGCTACACCTTC. The entire variable domain, with the rest obtained from reference TRBV15 and TRBJ1-2, is as follows: DAMVIQNPRYQVTQFGKPVTLSCSQTLNHNVMYWYQQKSSQAPKLLFHYYDKDFNNEADTPDNFQSRRPNTSFCFLDIRSPGLGDTAMYLCATSRDGYGYTFGSGTRLTVV.

This clonotype occurred a few times. The chain couples TRBV7-9 to TRBJ2-2; D is unresolved. The CDR3 has 17 residues. The V gene's germline CDR1 is SEHNR and CDR2 FQNEAQ (reference sequence). The V gene lost 5 bases and the J gene lost 7 bases, with 23 bases spanning the gap. The CDR3 protein is CASSDRGYSSGIGELFF. CDR3 bases: TGTGCCAGCAGCGATAGAGGCTACTCCTCTGGTATCGGGGAGCTGTTTTTT.

The gene calls are TRBV7-8 and TRBJ1-1; D not certain. Germline V gives CDR1 SGHVS, CDR2 FQNEAQ. V was clipped by 2 bases and J by 4 bases, with 14 bases between them. The CDR3 is 15 residues long. CDR3 residues: CASSLPGHNPTEAFF. CDR3 DNA sequence: TGTGCCAGCAGCTTACCAGGCCATAACCCCACTGAAGCTTTCTTT.

In this sample, this clonotype turned up a few times. V gene TRBV24-1 combines with J gene TRBJ2-1; 8 nucleotides agree with TRBD2. The CDR3 runs to 13 residues. Per the germline V gene, CDR1 is KGHDR and CDR2 is SFDVKD. V lost 4 bases to trimming and J lost 16 bases; unmatched junction nucleotides: 11. CDR3 sequence: CATSEGTGTRTFF. The CDR3 coding sequence is TGTGCCACCAGTGAGGGGACCGGGACTAGGACTTTCTTC.

The chain joins TRBV9 to TRBJ1-3; D call uncertain. V dropped 0 bases and J dropped 0 bases, with 10 bases sitting between them. This CDR3 is built from 16 residues. From germline, CDR1 is SGDLS and CDR2 YYNGEE. In DNA, the CDR3 is TGTGCCAGCAGCGTAGAGCAGGCAACCTCTGGAAACACCATATATTTT. Translation gives CASSVEQATSGNTIYF.

This clonotype showed up many times. The J gene is TRBJ2-7, the V gene TRBV7-9; maybe TRBD2 (6 bases). V shed 5 bases and J shed 0 bases, with 11 bases lying between them. Germline CDR1 reads SEHNR; CDR2 reads FQNEAQ (reference sequence). The CDR3 is 14 amino acids. CDR3 nucleotides: TGTGCCAGCAGCACGGGAGTAAGCTCCTACGAGCAGTACTTC. The encoded protein is CASSTGVSSYEQYF.

The J gene is TRBJ2-3, the V gene TRBV20-1; D unresolved. The V end was cut by 5 bases, the J end by 0 bases, with 6 bases between. Germline-derived CDR1 and CDR2 are DFQATT and SNEGSKA (reference sequence). This CDR3 spans 12 amino acids. This chain's CDR3 is CSADASTDTQYF. CDR3 DNA: TGCAGTGCTGATGCTAGCACAGATACGCAGTATTTT.

CDR3 coding DNA: TGTGCCAGCAGTCGGACTAGCGACTCGCCCCTTACGGGTGAGCAGTTCTTC. It codes for CASSRTSDSPLTGEQFF. The chain is built from TRBV12-3 or TRBV12-4 and TRBJ2-1; TRBD2 matches at 9 bases. The CDR3 sequence is 17 residues long. V shed 5 bases, J shed 9 bases, and the junction held 17 bases outside the gene matches.

The J gene is TRBJ2-5, the V gene TRBV5-1, with 12 bases lining up with TRBD2. The CDR3 consists of 17 residues. Per germline, CDR1 SGHRS and CDR2 YFSETQ. J lost 5 bases, V lost 1 base, and 9 bases had no gene match. The CDR3, as DNA: TGCGCCAGCAGCTTGCCGCTAGCGGGGGGGCCCGAGGAGACCCAGTACTTC. It codes for CASSLPLAGGPEETQYF.

This sequence joins TRBV15 and TRBJ2-7, with TRBD1 matching over 7 bases. The CDR3 spans 13 residues. Germline assignment: CDR1 LNHNV and CDR2 YYDKDF (reference sequence). Losses at the gene ends were 5 bases for V and 3 bases for J; bases not matched to a gene: 4. CDR3 amino acids: CATSDRDSYEQYF. CDR3 bases: TGTGCCACCAGCGATCGGGACAGCTACGAGCAGTACTTC.

A few counts support this clonotype. CDR3 nucleotides: TGTGCCAGCAGCGTTTTAATCAGGCTTTACACCGGGGAGCTGTTTTTT. Residues: CASSVLIRLYTGELFF. The rearrangement joins TRBV9 to TRBJ2-2; D is unclear. Trimming removed 2 bases from V and 3 bases from J, with 14 bases in between. CDR1 and CDR2 from the germline V gene are SGDLS and YYNGEE. CDR3 length: 16 amino acids. Together with reference TRBV9 and TRBJ2-2, the CDR3 gives the full variable domain: DSGVTQTPKHLITATGQRVTLRCSPRSGDLSVYWYQQSLDQGLQFLIQYYNGEERAKGNILERFSAQQFPDLHSELNLSSLELGDSALYFCASSVLIRLYTGELFFGEGSRLTVL.

This chain joins TRBV6-6 and TRBJ2-3; D is unresolved. Germline V lookup: CDR1 MNHNY, CDR2 SVGAGI (reference sequence). CDR3 length equals 14 residues. Trimming took off 3 bases at V and 2 bases at J, with 9 bases between the two ends. The CDR3 nucleotides are TGTGCCAGCAGTTATCTTTTGGTCACAGATACGCAGTATTTT. It is translated as CASSYLLVTDTQYF.